A single sample gave rise to the 7 T cell receptor beta chains below, sequenced in a study of regulatory T cells. Overall study findings and caveats: In CD3G-deficient patients, conventional CD4+ T cells were enriched for hydrophobic CDR3 residues at positions 6 and 7.

Primers: 52 TRBV forward and 13 TRBJ reverse. The protocol was immunoSEQ multiplex PCR, while the TCRdb copy is restricted to in-frame clones and leaves out a portion. The sample comprises almost 30,000 clones, about nine tenths of which are singletons, and about 1.4% rests with the top ten. No antigen is known for these receptors. The sequencing input was conventional CD4+ T cells sorted from blood. The receptor set was obtained from a young adult with CD3G deficiency.

The chain joins TRBV7-9 to TRBJ2-1, with D maybe TRBD2 (6 bases). The V gene's germline CDR1 is SEHNR and CDR2 FQNEAQ (reference sequence). The length of the CDR3 is 14 residues. Trimming left V 4 bases short and J 10 bases short, with 17 bases between. CDR3 DNA sequence: TGTGCCAGCAGCTCCCGGGCCCTTGGGGGGGAGCAGTTCTTC. This codes for CASSSRALGGEQFF. Full variable domain (outside the CDR3, taken from reference TRBV7-9 and TRBJ2-1): DTGVSQNPRHKITKRGQNVTFRCDPISEHNRLYWYRQTLGQGPEFLTYFQNEAQLEKSRLLSDRFSAERPKGSFSTLEIQRTEQGDSAMYLCASSSRALGGEQFFGPGTRLTVL.

The chain employs TRBV29-1 and TRBJ2-3; TRBD2 is a possible D gene (5 bases). The CDR3 loop spans 14 amino acids. Trimming took 6 bases from V and 2 from J, leaving 15 bases between them. CDR1 is SQVTM and CDR2 is ANQGSEA in the germline V gene. The chain's CDR3 is CSVARLSDTDTQYF. CDR3 bases: TGCAGCGTAGCTCGACTAAGCGACACAGATACGCAGTATTTT.

The CDR3 spells CASSFEDREAFF. The CDR3 DNA sequence: TGTGCCAGCAGTTTCGAAGACAGAGAAGCTTTCTTT. The chain uses TRBV28 and TRBJ1-1, with D possibly TRBD1 on 5 matching bases. The CDR3 runs to 12 residues. Trimming removed 3 bases from V and 8 bases from J, with 10 bases in between. Germline CDR1 is MDHEN and CDR2 is SYDVKM.

The chain links TRBV28 to TRBJ1-2, with D hard to call. Per the germline V gene, CDR1 is MDHEN and CDR2 is SYDVKM. V dropped 5 bases and J dropped 7 bases, with 8 bases sitting between them. The CDR3 loop spans 11 amino acids. CDR3 residues: CASSNPFGYTF. The DNA of the CDR3 is TGTGCCAGCAGTAACCCCTTTGGCTACACCTTC.

The V call is TRBV5-8, the J call TRBJ2-7, with TRBD1 identical over 7 bases. The CDR3 loop spans 11 amino acids. J gave up 7 bases and V 5 bases, and 3 bases lay outside the gene matches. CDR1 SGHTS and CDR2 YDEGEE come from the germline V gene. The CDR3 DNA follows: TGTGCCAGCAGACAGGGGAGTGAGCAGTACTTC. It is translated as CASRQGSEQYF. The variable domain in full, completed from reference TRBV5-8 and TRBJ2-7, reads EAGVTQSPTHLIKTRGQQATLRCSPISGHTSVYWYQQALGLGLQFLLWYDEGEERNRGNFPPRFSGRQFPNYSSELNVNALELEDSALYLCASRQGSEQYFGPGTRLTVT.

This clone showed up just once. The chain combines TRBV10-3 with TRBJ1-2, with D unresolved. There are 13 residues in the CDR3. The germline V and J ends were trimmed by 4 bases and 6 bases, with 12 bases remaining between them. CDR1 ENHRY and CDR2 SYGVKD come from the germline V gene. CDR3 amino acids: CAISVGEVNGYTF. In DNA form, the CDR3 reads TGTGCCATCAGTGTCGGGGAGGTTAATGGCTACACCTTC.

The gene calls are TRBV30 and TRBJ2-5; TRBD1 or TRBD2 may be the D gene (5 bases each). The CDR3 is 13 amino acids. Trimming removed 3 bases from V and 2 bases from J, with 10 bases in between. Germline V gene data show CDR1 as GTSNPN and CDR2 as SVGIG (reference sequence). The CDR3 sequence: CAWRGRSQETQYF. In DNA form, the CDR3 reads TGTGCCTGGAGGGGACGTTCGCAAGAGACCCAGTACTTC.